This T cell receptor beta chain was profiled in a study of blood T cells in healthy people across ages (dated by TCRdb to between 2015 and 2017). At the level of the whole study: In model experiments, roughly one uniquely barcoded TCR beta cDNA molecule per two T cells was captured by template switching. To avoid experimental bias, donors of different ages were randomly spread across the sequencing lanes. Two additional independent replicas of 1 million unique cDNA reads from the same blood draw were analyzed for two donors (one aged 18 to 30 and one aged 80 or older). The study measured age-related changes in TCR beta repertoire diversity using deep sequencing normalized with unique cDNA molecular identifiers. Four age groups were formed from the donors: young (average about 17 years), middle-aged (approximately 39), aged (about 68) and long-lived (82).

The library was made by 5' RACE. Reads for this sample came from an Illumina HiSeq 2500. A second PCR of about 6 to 12 cycles was run with a J-beta primer mix and a sample-barcoded 5' primer. Each TCR beta cDNA molecule received a unique molecular identifier from a template-switch 5' adaptor carrying 12 random nucleotides. At least 2.5 million CDR3-containing paired-end reads were obtained from each sample. All of the RNA was converted into first-strand cDNA using the Mint cDNA synthesis kit, with a TRBC-specific oligonucleotide serving as the primer. All cDNA was treated with uracil-DNA glycosylase and then went through a first 18-cycle PCR with the universal primers M1SS and BC2_uni_R. The original methods were these. Normalization of each sample was performed by random selection of 1 million high-quality reads, each carrying a distinct molecular identifier. Instead of being binned into consensus sequences, reads with shared molecular identifiers were discarded. MiTCR, run with a Q25 quality threshold and the strictest error-elimination algorithm, handled CDR3 identification, clonotype clustering and error correction. A nonparametric unseen species model with Euler transformation was used to estimate lower-bound total TCR beta diversity. Using fastp trimming at Q25 and MiXCR clonotype assembly, TCRdb reanalyzed the public sequencing data and kept in-frame beta chains. Under each unique CDR3 protein, matching rows form one entry showing the most common genes and DNA. The V and J calls shown here were made by TCRdb, not taken from the authors' results. The sample profile shows 1 million or so distinct CDR3 sequences; more than 35% of them were found once. The ten most abundant clones make up approximately 17% of the sample.

From the germline V gene (reference sequence), CDR1 is SGHNT and CDR2 is YYREEE. After removal of 4 bases from V and 0 bases from J, the junction retains 6 bases not matched to a gene. Measured from the cysteine to the phenylalanine, the CDR3 is 16 residues long. The entry retains the CDR3 DNA only, 48 bases that are in frame from base 1. Systemically healthy Caucasian individuals from Russia, around 39 in total and aged about 6 to 100 years, were included as donors. About 10 milliliters of peripheral blood were collected from each donor into EDTA-treated Vacutainer tubes. Ficoll-Paque density-gradient centrifugation was used to isolate PBMCs, with at least 7 million obtained per sample. Trizol reagent was used to extract total RNA from PBMCs, with at least 5.5 micrograms per sample. For every donor, an aliquot of PBMCs went through flow cytometry to measure the percentages of naive CD45RAhigh/CD27high T cells.

General findings and caveats noted by the study authors: Conclusive comparison of naive and antigen-experienced compartments was prevented by the profiling of bulk unsorted PBMCs. The CMV infection status of donors was not known, potentially confounding age-related changes in expanded clonotypes. Observed TCR beta diversity per million T cells fell roughly linearly with age, and a significant reduction was already apparent by age roughly 41. Estimates of total diversity based on one million sequenced T cells were regarded as lower bounds and as underestimates. A strong correlation was found between observed TCR beta diversity and the percentage of naive T cells measured by flow cytometry. The long-lived group showed more naive CD4+ T cells, fewer expanded clones and increased TCR diversity than the aged group, suggesting age selection.

A note on this clonotype: The target of this receptor is not known. Qualities for individual bases were not recorded, and no much larger clone is one base off.

Sequencing input: blood. This sequence uses TRBV5-4 and TRBJ2-1; TRBD1 lines up with 8 middle nucleotides. This TCR derives from a woman aged 60-75 years in good health. The CDR3 here reads CASSPGQANSYNEQFF. Here is the DNA: TGTGCCAGCAGCCCGGGACAGGCAAACTCCTACAATGAGCAGTTCTTC. Full variable domain (CDR3 extended with the reference TRBV5-4 and TRBJ2-1 proteins): ETGVTQSPTHLIKTRGQQVTLRCSSQSGHNTVSWYQQALGQGPQFIFQYYREEENGRGNFPPRFSGLQFPNYSSELNVNALELDDSALYLCASSPGQANSYNEQFFGPGTRLTVL.